Detailed here is one T cell receptor (beta chain). Clones were sequenced by immunoSEQ multiplex PCR, and TCRdb holds only the in-frame ones, with some missing. The sample has a few hundred thousand clones, around nine tenths seen once; the top ten hold approximately 1.2%. Study members were between about 18 and 100 years old and lived in around 24 US regions. This CDR3 region has 14 residues. Per germline, CDR1 WNHNN and CDR2 SYGVQD (reference sequence). The V gene end was trimmed by 8 bases and the J gene end by 4 bases; junction bases not matched to a gene: 6. The sample belongs to a study of blood T cell repertoires in COVID-19. Study-wide context: Samples representing acute and convalescent COVID-19 were sourced from the United States, Italy and Spain.

This chain links TRBV10-1 with TRBJ2-2; TRBD1 matches 8 bases. The receptor comes from a woman aged 18-29 years who had recovered from COVID-19. The material sequenced was PBMCs or T cells enriched from blood (not recorded which). CDR3 sequence: CASPRGRITGELFF. The CDR3 DNA reads TGCGCCAGCCCCAGGGGGCGGATCACCGGGGAGCTGTTTTTT.